The 20 T cell receptor beta chains below come from one sample, sequenced in a study of blood T cell repertoires in COVID-19. Profiling relied on immunoSEQ multiplex PCR, and the TCRdb table lists in-frame clones only, not all of them. The sample lists more than 110,000 clones; roughly 85% were seen once. The specimen was peripheral blood. These receptors came from a man aged 55-75 years with acute or convalescent COVID-19.

The CDR3 nucleotides read TGTGCCAGCAGCCAATTTACAGGGGTTTACACCGGGGAGCTGTTTTTT. It specifies CASSQFTGVYTGELFF. The chain employs TRBV14 and TRBJ2-2; 7 nucleotides match TRBD1. CDR1 SGHDN and CDR2 FVKESK come from the germline V gene. The V segment lost 2 bases and the J segment 3 bases; nucleotides outside the gene matches: 6. There are 16 residues in the CDR3.

This clone appeared many times. This chain uses TRBV2 with TRBJ1-1, with D possibly being TRBD1 (5 bases). The CDR3 runs 14 residues. Germline V gene sequence: CDR1 SNHLY, CDR2 FYNNEI. V was cut by 4 bases and J by 0 bases, with 9 bases left in between. In DNA form, the CDR3 reads TGTGCCAGCAGTGGACAGACCCTGAACACTGAAGCTTTCTTT. Protein sequence: CASSGQTLNTEAFF.

This clone appeared once. The chain employs TRBV7-9 and TRBJ2-2; D uncertain. Per germline, CDR1 SEHNR and CDR2 FQNEAQ (reference sequence). Between the trimmed V and J ends, which lost 7 bases and 4 bases, there was a span of 7 bases. There are 12 residues in the CDR3. CDR3 nucleotide sequence: TGTGCCAGCAACGCAGGCACCGGGGAGCTGTTTTTT. Its translation is CASNAGTGELFF.

This chain links TRBV7-8 with TRBJ1-2; D gene uncertain. CDR1 is SGHVS and CDR2 is FQNEAQ in the germline V gene. The CDR3 length is 15 residues. Trimming removed 4 bases at V and 5 bases at J, with 17 bases between. CDR3 sequence reads: CASSSLAAVPYGYTF. CDR3 DNA sequence: TGTGCCAGCAGCTCACTTGCGGCAGTCCCTTATGGCTACACCTTC.

The V gene is TRBV5-1, the J gene TRBJ1-3, with 7 bases matching TRBD1. The CDR3 sequence is 16 residues long. In germline, CDR1 is SGHRS, CDR2 YFSETQ. V gave up 4 bases and J gave up 0 bases; unmatched junction bases: 7. In nucleotides, the CDR3 is TGCGCCAGCAGCCTAAGTGACAGGGCCTCTGGAAACACCATATATTTT. It yields the protein CASSLSDRASGNTIYF.

This CDR3 is CASSPQGVTEAFF. The CDR3 DNA reads as TGTGCCAGCTCACCCCAAGGGGTCACTGAAGCTTTCTTT. The chain uses TRBV18 and TRBJ1-1; D possibly corresponds to TRBD1 (5 bases). CDR1 and CDR2 from the germline V gene are KGHSH and LQKENI. Trimming removed 3 bases from V and 4 bases from J, with 9 bases in between. The CDR3 covers 13 residues.

The genes are TRBV4-1 and TRBJ2-3, with unresolved D. The V gene lost 3 bases and the J gene lost 4 bases, with 5 bases spanning the gap. Germline CDR1 is MGHRA and CDR2 is YSYEKL. The CDR3 runs to 12 residues. The CDR3: CASSHNSDTQYF. DNA of the CDR3: TGCGCCAGCAGCCACAATTCAGATACGCAGTATTTT.

The chain combines TRBV7-2 with TRBJ2-3; D is uncertain. The CDR3 is made up of 14 amino acids. Trimming took 1 base from V and 1 from J, leaving 6 bases between them. CDR1 and CDR2 (germline): SGHTA, FQGNSA. CDR3 DNA sequence: TGTGCCAGCAGCTTAGATCAGGGCACAGATACGCAGTATTTT. It is translated as CASSLDQGTDTQYF.

V and J are TRBV5-4 and TRBJ1-6; D is perhaps TRBD1 (6 bases). Germline V gene data show CDR1 as SGHNT and CDR2 as YYREEE (reference sequence). The CDR3 has 17 residues. Between the trimmed V and J ends, which lost 3 bases and 2 bases, there was a span of 15 bases. CDR3 sequence: CASSSGGGLAYNSPLHF. The CDR3 nucleotides read TGTGCCAGCAGCTCAGGCGGGGGCTTAGCCTATAATTCACCCCTCCACTTT.

V usage is TRBV7-8 and J usage is TRBJ1-5, with D possibly matching TRBD1 (6 bases). Germline V gene sequence: CDR1 SGHVS, CDR2 FQNEAQ. This CDR3 region has 13 residues. Trimming removed 4 bases from V and 4 bases from J, with 8 bases in between. The CDR3 sequence is CASSSDRNQPQHF. The CDR3 DNA follows: TGTGCCAGCAGCTCGGACAGAAATCAGCCCCAGCATTTT.

A single count supports this clone. The chain joins TRBV5-4 to TRBJ1-4; a weak D match, TRBD1 (5 bases). V was shortened by 0 bases and J by 7 bases, with 10 bases between the two germline ends. The germline V gene has CDR1 SGHNT and CDR2 YYREEE (reference sequence). This CDR3 has 14 residues. The CDR3 DNA reads TGTGCCAGCAGCTTGGGGGGCACGGGTGAAAAACTGTTTTTT. Translated: CASSLGGTGEKLFF.

This chain connects TRBV4-3 to TRBJ1-5; D ambiguous. The CDR3 has 14 residues. Per the germline V gene, CDR1 is LGHNA and CDR2 is YSLEER. V was shortened by 0 bases and J by 4 bases, with 7 bases between the two germline ends. In DNA, the CDR3 is TGCGCCAGCAGCCAAGATAATAAAAATCAGCCCCAGCATTTT. It codes for CASSQDNKNQPQHF.

This chain's CDR3 is CASSLRGVASGAEAFF. The CDR3 region has the DNA TGTGCCAGCAGCTTAAGGGGTGTGGCCTCGGGGGCTGAAGCTTTCTTT. V gene TRBV7-2 combines with J gene TRBJ1-1; D is possibly TRBD1 (5 bases). V was cut by 2 bases and J by 6 bases, with 19 bases left in between. CDR1 is SGHTA and CDR2 is FQGNSA in the germline V gene. This CDR3 is 16 amino acids long.

The rearrangement links TRBV7-6 to TRBJ1-1; 10 nucleotides line up with TRBD1. V was clipped by 4 bases and J by 1 base; unmatched bases: 3. Germline V lookup: CDR1 SGHVS, CDR2 FNYEAQ. The CDR3 is made up of 15 amino acids. The CDR3 bases are TGTGCCAGCAGCTCACGGACAGGGGGGAACACTGAAGCTTTCTTT. It specifies CASSSRTGGNTEAFF.

This chain links TRBV28 with TRBJ1-1; D remains unclear. CDR3 length equals 16 residues. The V gene's germline CDR1 is MDHEN and CDR2 SYDVKM. V lost 2 bases to trimming and J lost 0 bases, with 13 bases between them. CDR3 bases: TGTGCCAGCAGTTTACCCCGCGGGAAAATGAACACTGAAGCTTTCTTT. Translated: CASSLPRGKMNTEAFF. Looking up the rest from reference TRBV28 and TRBJ1-1 gives the full variable domain: DVKVTQSSRYLVKRTGEKVFLECVQDMDHENMFWYRQDPGLGLRLIYFSYDVKMKEKGDIPEGYSVSREKKERFSLILESASTNQTSMYLCASSLPRGKMNTEAFFGQGTRLTVV.

This clone has ten or more counts. The chain uses TRBV6-4 and TRBJ2-2; tentative D call: TRBD2 (6 bases). The CDR3 has 14 residues. Per the germline V gene, CDR1 is MRHNA and CDR2 is SNTAGT. V was shortened by 3 bases and J by 6 bases, with 11 bases between the two germline ends. CDR3 amino acids: CASSEGGDPGELFF. In nucleotides, the CDR3 is TGTGCCAGCAGTGAAGGAGGGGACCCCGGGGAGCTGTTTTTT.

The chain carries TRBV6-1 and TRBJ1-5; TRBD1 matches at 10 bases. The CDR3 consists of 14 residues. Germline V gene data show CDR1 as MNHNS and CDR2 as SASEGT. Germline trimming cut 6 bases from V and 6 bases from J; bases unmatched to any gene: 5. CDR3 sequence: CASSPGQGIQPQHF. DNA for the CDR3: TGTGCCAGCAGCCCGGGACAGGGGATTCAGCCCCAGCATTTT.

This clone appeared a single time. This chain joins TRBV5-6 and TRBJ2-5, with TRBD2 matching over 10 bases. The V and J ends lost 4 bases and 3 bases, in that order; junction bases with no gene match: 9. The CDR3 runs 16 residues. The V gene's germline CDR1 is SGHDT and CDR2 YYEEEE. The CDR3 DNA is TGTGCCAGCAGCGTGGCACTGGGGACTAGCGAAGAGACCCAGTACTTC. The encoded protein is CASSVALGTSEETQYF.

V and J are TRBV30 and TRBJ1-6; D call uncertain. The CDR3 runs 14 residues. From germline, CDR1 is GTSNPN and CDR2 SVGIG (reference sequence). The ends were cut back, 4 bases at V and 2 bases at J, with 9 bases in the middle. The CDR3 DNA sequence: TGTGCCTGGACCCAGGAAACCTATAATTCACCCCTCCACTTT. Amino acid sequence: CAWTQETYNSPLHF.

This clone was detected only once. The V gene is TRBV9, the J gene TRBJ1-1; TRBD1 is a possible D gene (5 bases). V gave up 0 bases and J gave up 2 bases, with 8 bases separating them. Germline loops: CDR1 SGDLS, CDR2 YYNGEE. The CDR3 loop spans 14 amino acids. The CDR3, as DNA: TGTGCCAGCAGCGTAGACGGGGGAAACACTGAAGCTTTCTTT. This codes for CASSVDGGNTEAFF.